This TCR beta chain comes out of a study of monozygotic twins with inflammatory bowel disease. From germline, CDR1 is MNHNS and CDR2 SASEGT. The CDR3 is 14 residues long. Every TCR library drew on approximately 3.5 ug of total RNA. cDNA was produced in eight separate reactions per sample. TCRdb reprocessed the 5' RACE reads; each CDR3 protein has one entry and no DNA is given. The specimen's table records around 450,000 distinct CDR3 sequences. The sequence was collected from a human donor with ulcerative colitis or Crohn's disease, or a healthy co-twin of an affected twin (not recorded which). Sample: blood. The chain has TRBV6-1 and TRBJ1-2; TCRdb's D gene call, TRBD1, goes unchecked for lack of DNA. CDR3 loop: CASTSTGVWVGYTF.